The rows below give T cell receptor beta chains drawn from one sample of a study of cytomegalovirus exposure and HLA in healthy donors. The assay was immunoSEQ multiplex PCR, and TCRdb's table has in-frame clones only and misses some. The sample holds about 43,000 clones; 92% are singletons and the top ten take over 5%. The sequencing input was PBMCs. All receptors come from a young man in good health and CMV-seronegative. Each CDR3 is given with its conserved first and last residue. Some rows mark clone size as missing; the rest say once, few, many or name a class of expanded clone.

. | TRBV5-1 | CASSLTQGSSGNTIYF
. | TRBV6-4 | CASRPDGGSTGELFF
. | TRBV7-8 | CASSSGGSGGGQFF
. | TRBV6-6 | CASSNRDRVLVEQYF
. | TRBV18 | CASTLLFGAGNNEQFF
. | TRBV5-4 | CASSRERGLGTEAFF
. | TRBV19 | CASSIDWTGLNTGELFF
. | TRBV7-3 | CASSLGDRGSGNTIYF
. | TRBV18 | CASSPSGGHQPQHF
. | TRBV5-6 | CASTIDRNYGYTF
. | TRBV2 | CASSEEGSGRLNTGELFF
large | TRBV13 | CASGLASGIYEQYF
. | TRBV5-4 | CASSPVARGHQETQYF
. | TRBV13 | CASSAGRQDYGYTF
. | TRBV4-1 | CASSQQGGNEKLFF
. | TRBV6-1 | CASTLVERGGWTQYF
. | TRBV7-2 | CASSFYGSYEQYF
. | TRBV11-3 | CASSLEAGATDTQYF
. | TRBV5-1 | CASSLFRDSEQYF
. | TRBV5-4 | CASSPLSLNEQFF
. | TRBV28 | CASSLRGPQSTDTQYF
. | TRBV7-9 | CASSLSGVGETQYF
. | TRBV28 | CASSYRRTRMGNQPQHF
. | TRBV6-1 | CASRPGLHTDTQYF
once | TRBV9 | CASSPGQGSYYGYTF
. | TRBV2 | CASTRDWIYNEQFF
. | TRBV2 | CASSAGGGSGYTF
once | TRBV6-1 | CASSVRGREGFEQFF
. | TRBV28 | CASSFGRVRELFF
. | TRBV4-2 | CASSYPGLAGTDYEQYF
. | TRBV19 | CASSIQDTISFYNEQFF
. | TRBV5-1 | CASSLVGDGGTEAFF
. | TRBV25-1 | CASSTYQGYGYTF
. | TRBV18 | CASSPEQGNFRVGYTF
. | TRBV10-3 | CAISGLQRGTEAFF
once | TRBV5-1 | CASSLALAGSVAETQYF
. | TRBV27 | CASSTQGADTEAFF
. | TRBV4-3 | CASSQDGQGAFGELFF
. | TRBV6-1 | CASRVDRGSYNEQFF
. | TRBV9 | CASSVGTDTDTQYF
once | TRBV6-5 | CASSPIPANTGELFF
once | TRBV5-1 | CASQGGPGLEAYEQYF
. | TRBV27 | CASSAQGRSQPQHF
. | TRBV10-3 | CASIPETSGGGYQETQYF
. | TRBV19 | CASRGDEGAPYQPQHF
. | TRBV5-6 | CASRAIRGLDTEAFF
once | TRBV5-1 | CASSLRQDSTYEQYF
. | TRBV18 | CASSPDSSYEQYF